The entry below describes one TCR beta chain. Total RNA extracted from each sample amounted to at least 6 micrograms. The data originate from a study of blood T cells in healthy people across ages. PCR was performed a second time for about 7 to 11 cycles using a sample-barcoded 5' primer and a J-beta primer mix. CDR3-containing paired-end reads numbering at least 3 million came from each sample. TCRdb re-called the 5' RACE reads through MiXCR, storing one row per CDR3 protein. The sample shows 1,100,000 or so distinct CDR3 sequences, roughly 45% of them seen only once. CDR3 length: 14 amino acids. V was pared by 4 bases and J by 4 bases, with 4 bases of the junction left unmatched. Germline V gene lookup returns CDR1 ENHRY and CDR2 SYGVKD.

The V gene is TRBV10-3, the J gene TRBJ2-1; TRBD2 matches 7 bases. The TCR comes from a woman in her sixties in good health. The sequenced material came from blood. This chain's CDR3 is CAISGRGSYNEQFF. The DNA of the CDR3 is TGTGCCATCAGTGGTCGCGGGAGTTACAATGAGCAGTTCTTC.